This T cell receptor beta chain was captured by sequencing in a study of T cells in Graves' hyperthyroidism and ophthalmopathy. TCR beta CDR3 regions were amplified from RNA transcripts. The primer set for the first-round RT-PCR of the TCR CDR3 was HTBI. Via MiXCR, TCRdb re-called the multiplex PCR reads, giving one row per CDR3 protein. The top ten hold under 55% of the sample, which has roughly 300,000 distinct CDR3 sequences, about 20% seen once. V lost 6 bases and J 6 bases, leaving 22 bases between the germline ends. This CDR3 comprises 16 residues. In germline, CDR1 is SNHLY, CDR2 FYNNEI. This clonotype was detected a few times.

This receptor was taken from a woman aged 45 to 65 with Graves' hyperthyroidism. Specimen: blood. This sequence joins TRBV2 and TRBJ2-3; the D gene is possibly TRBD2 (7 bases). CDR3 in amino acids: CASRSFVGGPGDTQYF. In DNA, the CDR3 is TGTGCCAGCAGGAGCTTCGTGGGGGGGCCAGGGGATACGCAGTATTTT.